A single sample is the source of the 21 T cell receptor beta chains below, sequenced in a study of PD-1 blockade in classical Hodgkin lymphoma (dated by TCRdb to 2018 to 2020). Receptors were amplified or captured by the immunoSEQ multiplex PCR assay. As stored in TCRdb, this immuneACCESS dataset retains in-frame rearrangements with V and J assigned. A fraction of the clones does not appear; measured against another copy, unresolved V genes explain less than half of the discrepancy, and the remainder lacks a known reason. Present in this sample are more than 90,000 clones, 78% of which were seen just once. The ten most abundant clones make up about 9.4% of the sample. The time point label corresponds to: cycle 4 day 1 (C4D1), after around six weeks of nivolumab. Every trial patient had relapsed following autologous stem cell transplantation, and prior brentuximab vedotin exposure was what differed among cohorts A, B and C.

The source material was peripheral blood mononuclear cells (PBMCs), sampled before the fourth cycle of nivolumab. All receptors derive from a human donor with classical Hodgkin lymphoma.

In this sample, this clone turned up many times. The rearrangement uses TRBV5-8 and TRBJ2-2; a possible D gene is TRBD1 (6 bases). Germline loops: CDR1 SGHTS, CDR2 YDEGEE. The length of the CDR3 is 16 residues. With 4 bases removed from V and 6 bases from J, the gap between germline ends came to 19 bases. CDR3 nucleotides: TGTGCCAGCAGCGCCATCAGGGGCTGGGACCCCGGGGAGCTGTTTTTT. The encoded protein is CASSAIRGWDPGELFF.

The chain combines TRBV6-1 with TRBJ2-4, with D possibly being TRBD1 or TRBD2 (5 bases each). With 7 bases removed from V and 7 bases from J, the gap between germline ends came to 14 bases. There are 13 residues in the CDR3. Germline V CDR1 and CDR2: MNHNS, SASEGT. This CDR3 reads CASNGYGANIQYF. The CDR3 DNA reads as TGTGCCAGCAACGGATACGGGGCTAACATTCAGTACTTC.

This chain uses TRBV6-1 with TRBJ2-5; tentatively, D is TRBD1 (5 bases). This CDR3 has 14 amino acids. The germline V and J ends were trimmed by 4 bases and 5 bases, with 14 bases remaining between them. Germline V gives CDR1 MNHNS, CDR2 SASEGT. Here the CDR3 reads CASSVRPHRETQYF. For the CDR3, the DNA is TGTGCCAGCAGTGTCAGGCCCCACAGGGAGACCCAGTACTTC.

CDR3 bases: TGCGCCAGCAGCCCCGGACAGCCCAATCAGCCCCAGCATTTT. Translating it yields CASSPGQPNQPQHF. V gene TRBV5-1 combines with J gene TRBJ1-5; a possible D gene is TRBD1 (6 bases). V shed 4 bases and J shed 3 bases, with 11 bases lying between them. Germline V CDR1 and CDR2: SGHRS, YFSETQ. This CDR3 region has 14 residues. Using reference TRBV5-1 and TRBJ1-5 for the parts outside the CDR3, the full variable domain is KAGVTQTPRYLIKTRGQQVTLSCSPISGHRSVSWYQQTPGQGLQFLFEYFSETQRNKGNFPGRFSGRQFSNSRSEMNVSTLELGDSALYLCASSPGQPNQPQHFGDGTRLSIL.

This clone was picked up a small number of times. V gene TRBV6-1 combines with J gene TRBJ1-3; no reliable D call. From germline, CDR1 is MNHNS and CDR2 SASEGT. V shed 6 bases and J shed 3 bases, with 6 bases lying between them. The CDR3 has 12 amino acids. The CDR3 protein is CASRILGNTIYF. The CDR3 DNA reads as TGTGCCAGCAGAATCCTTGGAAACACCATATATTTT.

V usage is TRBV7-2 and J usage is TRBJ2-5; 8 nucleotides match TRBD1. Per germline, CDR1 SGHTA and CDR2 FQGNSA. V lost 1 base to trimming and J lost 2 bases; unmatched junction nucleotides: 0. This CDR3 is built from 14 residues. The CDR3 DNA reads TGTGCCAGCAGCTTAGGACAGGGGCAAGAGACCCAGTACTTC. Protein sequence: CASSLGQGQETQYF.

The chain carries TRBV6-5 and TRBJ1-2, with 8 bases matching TRBD1. Trimming at V came to 2 bases and at J to 2 bases, leaving 1 base not matched to a gene. CDR3 length: 14 amino acids. Germline-derived CDR1 and CDR2 are MNHEY and SVGAGI. The DNA of the CDR3 is TGTGCCAGCAGTTACGGGGACAGGAACTATGGCTACACCTTC. As protein: CASSYGDRNYGYTF.

The genes are TRBV6-5 and TRBJ1-2, with 8 bases identical to TRBD1. Trimming took 7 bases from V and 4 from J; bases not matched to a gene: 11. The germline V gene has CDR1 MNHEY and CDR2 SVGAGI. The CDR3 length is 15 residues. Here the CDR3 reads CASNRDPGGGYGYTF. The CDR3 nucleotides are TGTGCCAGCAATAGAGACCCAGGGGGCGGCTATGGCTACACCTTC.

This clone was observed once. This rearrangement joins TRBV7-9 to TRBJ1-4; 7 bases are a match to TRBD1. Per the germline V gene, CDR1 is SEHNR and CDR2 is FQNEAQ (reference sequence). This CDR3 has 16 residues. J gave up 4 bases and V 5 bases, and 10 bases lay outside the gene matches. In DNA, the CDR3 is TGTGCCAGCAGCCCCTGGGAGGGGGCAGGTAATGAAAAACTGTTTTTT. It codes for CASSPWEGAGNEKLFF.

This chain uses TRBV2 with TRBJ1-5, with D uncertain. With 11 bases removed from V and 3 bases from J, the gap between germline ends came to 14 bases. Germline CDR1 SNHLY, CDR2 FYNNEI. The CDR3 is made up of 13 amino acids. The CDR3: CAGRRRVNQPQHF. The DNA of the CDR3 is TGTGCCGGTCGTCGACGGGTCAATCAGCCCCAGCATTTT.

Only one count was recorded for this clone. The DNA for the CDR3 is TGTGCCAGCAGTGGACAGGGGGTCGATGGCTACACCTTC. Translation gives CASSGQGVDGYTF. The chain uses TRBV2 and TRBJ1-2; 9 bases are a match to TRBD1. The ends lost 4 bases at V and 6 bases at J; junction bases unmatched: 3. Germline CDR1 and CDR2: SNHLY and FYNNEI. CDR3 length: 13 residues.

The gene calls are TRBV5-1 and TRBJ2-3; 10 positions agree with TRBD2. CDR1 and CDR2 (germline): SGHRS, YFSETQ. The CDR3 is 14 amino acids. J gave up 6 bases and V 5 bases, and 6 bases lay outside the gene matches. CDR3 region: CASRVLAGVDTQYF. As DNA, the CDR3 is TGCGCCAGCAGGGTCCTAGCGGGAGTGGATACGCAGTATTTT.

V is TRBV9 and J is TRBJ2-5, with TRBD2 as a possible D gene (6 bases). The V end lost 2 bases, the J end lost 2 bases, and 10 bases lay between the germline ends. There are 14 residues in the CDR3. Germline loops: CDR1 SGDLS, CDR2 YYNGEE. CDR3 in amino acids: CASSVRDWQETQYF. CDR3 DNA: TGTGCCAGCAGCGTCCGGGACTGGCAAGAGACCCAGTACTTC.

The chain couples TRBV29-1 to TRBJ1-2; TRBD1 agrees at 8 bases. In germline, CDR1 is SQVTM, CDR2 ANQGSEA. The CDR3 spans 14 residues. The J segment lost 6 bases and the V segment lost 7 bases, leaving 13 bases of the junction unmatched. The CDR3 loop is CSARTGRGFDGYTF. The CDR3 nucleotides are TGCAGCGCTCGGACAGGGAGGGGTTTCGATGGCTACACCTTC.

This clone was seen a handful of times. V is TRBV6-5 and J is TRBJ2-3; possible D gene TRBD2, 5 bases. This CDR3 has 15 amino acids. Trimming shortened V by 2 bases and J by 6 bases, and 15 bases separated the two germline ends. The germline V gene encodes CDR1 MNHEY and CDR2 SVGAGI. CDR3 in amino acids: CASSYEMADWDTQYF. The CDR3 region has the DNA TGTGCCAGCAGTTACGAAATGGCGGACTGGGATACGCAGTATTTT.

The V gene is TRBV11-2, the J gene TRBJ1-2; D gene uncertain. This CDR3 has 13 amino acids. V dropped 3 bases and J dropped 8 bases, with 13 bases sitting between them. CDR1 and CDR2 (germline): SGHAT, FQNNGV. The CDR3, as DNA: TGTGCCAGCAGCTTCCAACCGGGATCGGGCTACACCTTC. This encodes CASSFQPGSGYTF. The full variable domain, its missing parts supplied by reference TRBV11-2 and TRBJ1-2, is EAGVAQSPRYKIIEKRQSVAFWCNPISGHATLYWYQQILGQGPKLLIQFQNNGVVDDSQLPKDRFSAERLKGVDSTLKIQPAKLEDSAVYLCASSFQPGSGYTFGSGTRLTVV.

This clone appeared a few times. The V and J genes are TRBV7-2 and TRBJ1-2; D unresolved. This CDR3 region has 15 residues. Germline V gives CDR1 SGHTA, CDR2 FQGNSA. Trimming cost V 3 bases and J 0 bases, with 11 bases left between them. CDR3 region: CASSLDVGSNYGYTF. CDR3 DNA sequence: TGTGCCAGCAGCTTGGACGTGGGGTCTAACTATGGCTACACCTTC.

This chain uses TRBV12-2 with TRBJ2-6; TRBD2, the table's D call, lacks a check against the DNA. TRBV12-2 is designated a pseudogene. The CDR3 is 17 amino acids. CDR3 residues: CASRFDQGGSGANVLTF. The CDR3 DNA reads as TGTGCAAGTCGCTTCGACCAGGGAGGATCCGGGGCCAACGTCCTGACTTTC.

V gene TRBV29-1 combines with J gene TRBJ2-7; the D gene is possibly TRBD2 (7 bases). Trimming removed 8 bases from V and 0 bases from J, with 17 bases in between. Germline lookup yields CDR1 SQVTM and CDR2 ANQGSEA. The CDR3 is 14 amino acids. The CDR3 region has the DNA TGCAGCTATTTAGGGGGGGGGACCTCCTACGAGCAGTACTTC. The encoded protein is CSYLGGGTSYEQYF.

The rearrangement links TRBV10-3 to TRBJ2-1; 8 nucleotides agree with TRBD1. The length of the CDR3 is 15 residues. Trimming cost V 3 bases and J 4 bases; bases outside gene matches: 5. Germline values: CDR1 ENHRY, CDR2 SYGVKD. The CDR3 DNA reads TGTGCCATCAGTGACAGGGACAGGTTATACAATGAGCAGTTCTTC. Its protein is CAISDRDRLYNEQFF.

This clone was detected only a few times. The chain links TRBV6-1 to TRBJ2-3; 8 bases are a match to TRBD1. Per germline, CDR1 MNHNS and CDR2 SASEGT. V was pared by 4 bases and J by 0 bases, with 6 bases of the junction left unmatched. The CDR3 totals 16 residues. CDR3 region: CASSAGQGWSTDTQYF. The CDR3 bases are TGTGCCAGCAGTGCCGGACAGGGCTGGAGCACAGATACGCAGTATTTT.